This T cell receptor (beta chain) was recovered during a study of OX40 agonist ivuxolimab in advanced cancers. Study-wide results and caveats: Clones of CD4+ and CD8+ blood T cells grew by week 6 at doses of 0.1 to 3.0 mg/kg.

Produced via immunoSEQ multiplex PCR; TCRdb's table is partial and in-frame only. The table has 40,000 to 45,000 clones, 70% to 90% seen once. Trimming removed 2 bases from V and 5 bases from J, with 5 bases in between. This CDR3 spans 12 amino acids. Looked up from germline, CDR1 is MNHEY and CDR2 is SVGAGI. Comment on this clone: Antigen specificity is unknown.

V gene TRBV6-5 combines with J gene TRBJ2-3; unclear D gene. The sequenced sample was CD4+ or CD8+ T cells sorted from blood, obtained in a trial of the OX40 agonist ivuxolimab. This sequence originates from an adult with an advanced solid tumor such as melanoma, head and neck, liver or kidney cancer. CDR3 in amino acids: CASSYPGDTQYF. CDR3 coding DNA: TGTGCCAGCAGTTACCCGGGAGATACGCAGTATTTT.